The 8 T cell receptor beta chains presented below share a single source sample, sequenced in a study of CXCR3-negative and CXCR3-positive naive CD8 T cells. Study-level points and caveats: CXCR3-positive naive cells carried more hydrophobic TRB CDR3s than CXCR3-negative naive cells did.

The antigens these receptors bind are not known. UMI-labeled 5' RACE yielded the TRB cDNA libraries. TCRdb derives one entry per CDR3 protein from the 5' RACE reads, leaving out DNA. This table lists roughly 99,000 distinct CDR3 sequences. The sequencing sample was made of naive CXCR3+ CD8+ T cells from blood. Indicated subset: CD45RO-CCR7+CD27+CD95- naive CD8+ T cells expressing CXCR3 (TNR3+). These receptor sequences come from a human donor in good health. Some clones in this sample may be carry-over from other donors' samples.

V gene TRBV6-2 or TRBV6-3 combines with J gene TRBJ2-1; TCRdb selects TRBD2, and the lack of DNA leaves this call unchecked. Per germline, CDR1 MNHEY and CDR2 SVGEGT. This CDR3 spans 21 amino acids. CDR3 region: CASSSYPRTSGGESSYNEQFF.

The CDR3 is CSVDAGEGYTF. The chain joins TRBV29-1 to TRBJ1-2; TCRdb gives TRBD1 as the D gene, but with no DNA this cannot be confirmed. The germline CDR1 and CDR2 sequences are SQVTM and ANQGSEA. The CDR3 has 11 amino acids.

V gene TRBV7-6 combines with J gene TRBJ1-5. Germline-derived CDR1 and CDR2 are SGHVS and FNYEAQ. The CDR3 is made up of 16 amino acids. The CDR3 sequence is CASSLKLGGNNQPQHF.

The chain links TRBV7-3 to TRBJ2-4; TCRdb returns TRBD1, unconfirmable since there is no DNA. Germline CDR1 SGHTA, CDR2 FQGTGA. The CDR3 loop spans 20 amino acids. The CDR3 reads CASSLEAPGHPLAAKNIQYF. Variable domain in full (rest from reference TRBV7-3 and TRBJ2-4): GAGVSQTPSNKVTEKGKYVELRCDPISGHTALYWYRQSLGQGPEFLIYFQGTGAADDSGLPNDRFFAVRPEGSVSTLKIQRTERGDSAVYLCASSLEAPGHPLAAKNIQYFGAGTRLSVL.

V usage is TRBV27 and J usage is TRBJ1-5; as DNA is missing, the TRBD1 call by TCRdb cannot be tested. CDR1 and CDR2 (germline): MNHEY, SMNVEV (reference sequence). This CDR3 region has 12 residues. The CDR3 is CASKGISQPQHF.

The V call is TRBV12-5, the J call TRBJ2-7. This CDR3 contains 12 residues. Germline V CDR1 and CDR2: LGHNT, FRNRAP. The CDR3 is CASAPGAYEQYF.

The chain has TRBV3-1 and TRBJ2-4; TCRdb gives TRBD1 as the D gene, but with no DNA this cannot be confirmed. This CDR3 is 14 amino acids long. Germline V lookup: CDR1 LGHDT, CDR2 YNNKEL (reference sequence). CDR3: CASSLPGHRNIQYF.

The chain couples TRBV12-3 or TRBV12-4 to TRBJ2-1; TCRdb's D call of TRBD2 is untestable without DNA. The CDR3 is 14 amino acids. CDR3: CASAPSGGAVEQFF.